Sequencing of this TCR beta chain was carried out in a study of T cells in Graves' hyperthyroidism and ophthalmopathy. The source material, RNA transcripts, was used to amplify TCR beta CDR3 regions. HTBI primers were the set used in a first-round RT-PCR of the TCR CDR3. Each CDR3 protein gets one entry after TCRdb re-called the multiplex PCR reads with MiXCR. This repertoire shows about 400,000 distinct CDR3 sequences, just under 25% found once; its top ten account for around 70%. This clonotype showed up many times. V shed 7 bases and J shed 9 bases, with 15 bases lying between them. The CDR3 consists of 12 residues. Germline-derived CDR1 and CDR2 are SNHLY and FYNNEI.

The genes are TRBV2 and TRBJ1-2; the D gene is possibly TRBD1 (6 bases). The sequence was collected from a man aged 45-60 years with Graves' hyperthyroidism. The sequenced sample consisted of blood. CDR3 protein: CASMSGGTSYTF. CDR3 bases: TGTGCCAGCATGTCCGGGGGCACGAGCTACACCTTC.